Below, one T cell receptor (beta chain) is given with its context. Its antigen remains unidentified. Germline V gene data show CDR1 as SGHTA and CDR2 as FQGNSA. The CDR3 totals 16 residues. Trimming removed 5 bases from V and 7 bases from J; junction bases left unmatched: 13. This entry belongs to a study of OX40 agonist ivuxolimab in advanced cancers. Only in-frame clones appear in the TCRdb table, and some are missing; sequencing was by immunoSEQ multiplex PCR. The sample holds about 19,000 clones; nearly 85% are singletons and the top ten take over 45%. Study-wide results and caveats: People who partly responded at 0.1-3.0 mg/kg had some of the least clonal expansion seen. Expanded clones were, on average, more numerous among CD8+ T cells than CD4+. Some patients who did not respond also had low normalized T-cell clonal expansion.

The genes are TRBV7-2 and TRBJ1-4, with 7 bases identical to TRBD1. The material was CD4+ or CD8+ T cells sorted from blood, obtained in a trial of the OX40 agonist ivuxolimab. The clonotype was recovered from an adult with an advanced solid tumor such as melanoma, head and neck, liver or kidney cancer. In nucleotides, the CDR3 is TGTGCCAGCAGCCTAGGCCTCAGGGGGAAGGGTGAAAAACTGTTTTTT. This sequence encodes CASSLGLRGKGEKLFF.